Listed below are T cell receptor beta chains from one sample, sequenced in a study of T cell repertoires in cytomegalovirus infection. These TCRs are of unknown antigen specificity. Each CDR3 protein is one row after TCRdb ran MiXCR on the reads. Found here are roughly 350,000 distinct CDR3 sequences, just under 35% of them singletons; the top ten hold roughly 12%. Source: cultured PBMCs, taken from culture after CMV antigen stimulation. The receptors come from a human donor in good health (CMV status not recorded). Some clones in this sample may be carry-over from other donors' samples. The CDR3 runs from the conserved cysteine through the conserved F or W. D genes are given only for firm matches. Rows give clone size only sometimes, using once, few, many, or a class for an expanded clone.

J gene: TRBJ2-1; V gene: TRBV20-1; clone size: few; D gene: .; CDR3 protein: CSAREIAAYNEQFF; CDR3 DNA: TGCAGTGCTAGAGAAATAGCGGCTTACAATGAGCAGTTCTTC
J gene: TRBJ2-5; V gene: TRBV5-4; clone size: few; D gene: TRBD2; CDR3 protein: CASSFGAGGHQETQYF; CDR3 DNA: TGTGCCAGCAGCTTTGGGGCGGGAGGCCACCAAGAGACCCAGTACTTC
J gene: TRBJ2-1; V gene: TRBV6-2/TRBV6-3; clone size: .; D gene: TRBD2; CDR3 protein: CASRTSGVVEQFF; CDR3 DNA: TGTGCCAGCCGGACTAGCGGAGTAGTTGAGCAGTTCTTC
J gene: TRBJ1-2; V gene: TRBV2; clone size: .; D gene: .; CDR3 protein: CASRLDINYGYTF; CDR3 DNA: TGTGCCAGCAGGCTGGACATTAACTATGGCTACACCTTC
J gene: TRBJ2-7; V gene: TRBV7-2; clone size: few; D gene: TRBD2; CDR3 protein: CASSRIAGGIYEQYF; CDR3 DNA: TGTGCCAGCAGCCGCATAGCGGGAGGTATCTACGAGCAGTACTTC
J gene: TRBJ2-3; V gene: TRBV29-1; clone size: few; D gene: .; CDR3 protein: CSVHKTGTSTDTQYF; CDR3 DNA: TGCAGCGTTCATAAGACAGGGACTAGCACAGATACGCAGTATTTT
J gene: TRBJ2-3; V gene: TRBV7-2; clone size: few; D gene: .; CDR3 protein: CASSDVYTQYF; CDR3 DNA: TGTGCCAGCTCTGATGTGTATACGCAGTATTTT
J gene: TRBJ2-1; V gene: TRBV7-2; clone size: many; D gene: TRBD2; CDR3 protein: CASKKTSGRGGNEQFF; CDR3 DNA: TGTGCCAGCAAAAAGACTAGCGGGAGAGGCGGGAATGAGCAGTTCTTC
J gene: TRBJ2-5; V gene: TRBV6-5; clone size: .; D gene: .; CDR3 protein: CASSYRVAAETQYF; CDR3 DNA: TGTGCCAGCAGTTACCGTGTAGCGGCAGAGACCCAGTACTTC
J gene: TRBJ2-5; V gene: TRBV6-2/TRBV6-3; clone size: .; D gene: .; CDR3 protein: CASSTAELSQETQYF; CDR3 DNA: TGTGCCAGCAGTACGGCGGAGCTATCACAAGAGACCCAGTACTTC
J gene: TRBJ2-1; V gene: TRBV29-1; clone size: .; D gene: TRBD2; CDR3 protein: CSVVSSGVGSYNEQFF; CDR3 DNA: TGCAGCGTTGTATCTAGCGGGGTGGGCTCCTACAATGAGCAGTTCTTC
J gene: TRBJ2-5; V gene: TRBV4-1; clone size: .; D gene: TRBD2; CDR3 protein: CASSQGTSGTQTQYF; CDR3 DNA: TGCGCCAGCAGCCAAGGGACTAGCGGGACGCAGACCCAGTACTTC
J gene: TRBJ2-1; V gene: TRBV6-2/TRBV6-3; clone size: once; D gene: TRBD2; CDR3 protein: CASSYDVSSGSNEQFF; CDR3 DNA: TGTGCCAGCAGTTACGATGTGTCTAGCGGGAGTAATGAGCAGTTCTTC
J gene: TRBJ2-4; V gene: TRBV6-1; clone size: .; D gene: .; CDR3 protein: CASSGRPARGREYF; CDR3 DNA: TGTGCCAGCAGTGGCCGACCCGCCAGAGGACGCGAGTACTTC
J gene: TRBJ2-3; V gene: TRBV5-4; clone size: .; D gene: TRBD2; CDR3 protein: CASSPGWGGDTQYF; CDR3 DNA: TGTGCCAGCAGCCCGGGTTGGGGGGGAGATACGCAGTATTTT
J gene: TRBJ2-7; V gene: TRBV5-1; clone size: .; D gene: TRBD2; CDR3 protein: CASSRLAGAIGSSYEQYF; CDR3 DNA: TGCGCCAGCAGCCGACTAGCGGGGGCCATTGGTAGCTCCTACGAGCAGTACTTC
J gene: TRBJ2-1; V gene: TRBV6-2/TRBV6-3; clone size: .; D gene: TRBD2; CDR3 protein: CASSWSLADNEQFF; CDR3 DNA: TGTGCCAGCAGTTGGTCGCTAGCGGACAATGAGCAGTTCTTC
J gene: TRBJ2-5; V gene: TRBV5-4; clone size: .; D gene: TRBD2; CDR3 protein: CASSSRTSPGETQYF; CDR3 DNA: TGTGCCAGCAGCTCCCGGACTAGCCCCGGGGAGACCCAGTACTTC
J gene: TRBJ1-1; V gene: TRBV6-6; clone size: few; D gene: TRBD1; CDR3 protein: CASSYSGTDFMNTEAFF; CDR3 DNA: TGTGCCAGCAGTTATTCCGGGACAGATTTTATGAACACTGAAGCTTTCTTT
J gene: TRBJ2-1; V gene: TRBV2; clone size: .; D gene: .; CDR3 protein: CASKVYLVALVDEQFF; CDR3 DNA: TGTGCCAGCAAGGTCTATCTAGTCGCCCTGGTGGATGAGCAGTTCTTC
J gene: TRBJ1-1; V gene: TRBV4-1; clone size: .; D gene: .; CDR3 protein: CASSQVENTEAFF; CDR3 DNA: TGCGCCAGCAGCCAAGTGGAGAACACTGAAGCTTTCTTT
J gene: TRBJ1-4; V gene: TRBV7-8; clone size: .; D gene: .; CDR3 protein: CASSLIGKGDRREKLFF; CDR3 DNA: TGTGCCAGCAGCTTAATAGGCAAGGGAGACAGGCGGGAAAAACTGTTTTTT
J gene: TRBJ2-1; V gene: TRBV12-3/TRBV12-4; clone size: .; D gene: .; CDR3 protein: CASSSSSNEQFF; CDR3 DNA: TGTGCCAGCAGTTCTAGCTCCAATGAGCAGTTCTTC
J gene: TRBJ2-5; V gene: TRBV4-2; clone size: .; D gene: TRBD2; CDR3 protein: CASSQLLAGKGETQYF; CDR3 DNA: TGTGCCAGCAGCCAACTACTAGCGGGGAAGGGAGAGACCCAGTACTTC
J gene: TRBJ1-3; V gene: TRBV7-9; clone size: .; D gene: .; CDR3 protein: CASSLVQGSAGNTIYF; CDR3 DNA: TGTGCCAGCAGCTTAGTGCAGGGATCGGCTGGAAACACCATATATTTT